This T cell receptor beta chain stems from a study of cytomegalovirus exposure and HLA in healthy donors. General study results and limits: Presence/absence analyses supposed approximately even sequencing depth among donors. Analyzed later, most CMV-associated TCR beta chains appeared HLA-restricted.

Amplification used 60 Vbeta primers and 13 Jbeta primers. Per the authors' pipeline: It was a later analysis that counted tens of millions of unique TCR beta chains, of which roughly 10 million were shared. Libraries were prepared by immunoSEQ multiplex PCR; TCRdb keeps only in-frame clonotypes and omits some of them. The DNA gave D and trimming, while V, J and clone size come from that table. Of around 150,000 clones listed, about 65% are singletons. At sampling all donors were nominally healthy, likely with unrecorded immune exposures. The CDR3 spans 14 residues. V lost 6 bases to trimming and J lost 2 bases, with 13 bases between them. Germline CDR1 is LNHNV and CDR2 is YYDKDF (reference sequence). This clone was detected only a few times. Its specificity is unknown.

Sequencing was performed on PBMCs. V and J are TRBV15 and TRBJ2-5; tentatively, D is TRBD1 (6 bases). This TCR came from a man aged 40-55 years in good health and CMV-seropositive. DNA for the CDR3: TGTGCCACCAGGGGGGCAGAGCTACAAGAGACCCAGTACTTC. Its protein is CATRGAELQETQYF.